Following are 8 T cell receptor beta chains from one sample sequenced in a study of shared clonotypes between healthy human individuals. Sequenced by immunoSEQ multiplex PCR; TCRdb stores in-frame clones only, minus some. In the table there are roughly 2,300,000 clones, around 90% of which are singletons. Sequenced input: naive CD4+ T cells from PBMCs. Subset in this sample: CD45RA+ positively selected. The receptors were gathered from a man between 18 and 35 years old in good health. Some clones in this sample may be carry-over from other donors' samples.

The count of this clone is one. The V call is TRBV7-9, the J call TRBJ2-5, with D tentatively TRBD2 (5 bases). The CDR3 runs to 15 residues. V dropped 5 bases and J dropped 4 bases, with 17 bases sitting between them. Germline CDR1 SEHNR, CDR2 FQNEAQ (reference sequence). The CDR3 DNA reads as TGTGCCAGCAGCCGCGGGCAGAACGTCGGAGAGACCCAGTACTTC. It specifies CASSRGQNVGETQYF.

This clone was counted once. The J gene is TRBJ2-3, the V gene TRBV14; D possibly corresponds to TRBD1 (7 bases). The CDR3 contains 16 residues. V shed 6 bases and J shed 3 bases, with 19 bases lying between them. Per germline, CDR1 SGHDN and CDR2 FVKESK. The CDR3 region has the DNA TGTGCCAGCAGTAAGCAGGGGGGTTCCTGGACAGATACGCAGTATTTT. Encoded protein: CASSKQGGSWTDTQYF.

The DNA of the CDR3 is TGTGCCAGCAGCAAAGGTAGGCGGGGGGAGGAAAACATTCAGTACTTC. Encoded protein: CASSKGRRGEENIQYF. The chain links TRBV21-1 to TRBJ2-4; no check of the table's D call, TRBD2, against the DNA was made. TRBV21-1 is a pseudogene locus. CDR3 length: 16 residues.

V and J are TRBV5-1 and TRBJ2-7, with 7 bases that match TRBD1. The CDR3 loop spans 15 amino acids. V shed 3 bases, J shed 6 bases, and the junction held 12 bases outside the gene matches. Germline lookup yields CDR1 SGHRS and CDR2 YFSETQ. CDR3 protein: CASSWMTGLGAEQYF. CDR3 DNA sequence: TGCGCCAGCAGCTGGATGACAGGGTTAGGAGCCGAGCAGTACTTC.

This clone was seen a single time. The chain employs TRBV14 and TRBJ2-2, with TRBD2 matching over 7 bases. Germline CDR1 reads SGHDN; CDR2 reads FVKESK. CDR3 length: 16 residues. Trimming at V came to 1 base and at J to 0 bases, leaving 2 bases not matched to a gene. CDR3 protein: CASSQGSGANTGELFF. CDR3 nucleotide sequence: TGTGCCAGCAGCCAAGGGAGCGGGGCGAACACCGGGGAGCTGTTTTTT. The entire variable domain, with the rest obtained from reference TRBV14 and TRBJ2-2, is as follows: EAGVTQFPSHSVIEKGQTVTLRCDPISGHDNLYWYRRVMGKEIKFLLHFVKESKQDESGMPNNRFLAERTGGTYSTLKVQPAELEDSGVYFCASSQGSGANTGELFFGEGSRLTVL.

This clone came up a few times. Here the CDR3 DNA reads TGTGCCAGCTCACCGAACACCCCACGGGCGGAGTCCTACGAGCAGTACTTC. This gives the protein CASSPNTPRAESYEQYF. The J gene is TRBJ2-7, the V gene TRBV18; D not resolved. The CDR3 extends over 17 amino acids. The germline CDR1 and CDR2 sequences are KGHSH and LQKENI. V was cut by 3 bases and J by 1 base, with 19 bases left in between.

The chain carries TRBV6-5 and TRBJ2-7; tentative D call: TRBD2 (5 bases). The CDR3 is 15 residues long. The germline V gene has CDR1 MNHEY and CDR2 SVGAGI. V dropped 0 bases and J dropped 2 bases, with 11 bases sitting between them. The CDR3 sequence: CASSYSRGLAYEQYF. The DNA for the CDR3 is TGTGCCAGCAGTTACTCGAGAGGACTTGCCTACGAGCAGTACTTC.

The V and J genes are TRBV5-1 and TRBJ2-1; D perhaps matches TRBD1 (5 bases). Per germline, CDR1 SGHRS and CDR2 YFSETQ. The CDR3 contains 13 residues. V was pared by 4 bases and J by 4 bases, with 9 bases between. CDR3 sequence (DNA): TGCGCCAGCAGCGGAACAGGATACAATGAGCAGTTCTTC. Translation: CASSGTGYNEQFF. Using reference TRBV5-1 and TRBJ2-1 for the parts outside the CDR3, the full variable domain is KAGVTQTPRYLIKTRGQQVTLSCSPISGHRSVSWYQQTPGQGLQFLFEYFSETQRNKGNFPGRFSGRQFSNSRSEMNVSTLELGDSALYLCASSGTGYNEQFFGPGTRLTVL.